This T cell receptor beta chain was identified in a study of blood T cell repertoires in COVID-19. In the study overall: Researchers got acute and convalescent COVID-19 samples from the United States, Italy and Spain. The analysed material was cDNA or gDNA that came from T cells, B-cell-depleted T cells, or PBMCs.

In the source study's methods: Quantification of nucleated cells was approximated via reference gene primer amplification. Sequenced by immunoSEQ multiplex PCR; TCRdb stores in-frame clones only, minus some. V and J calls plus clone size are reproduced from that table; the DNA served to infer D and trimming. Of 270,000 or so clones in the sample, about 89% were seen once. Per germline, CDR1 MNHNY and CDR2 SVGAGI (reference sequence). The CDR3 spans 13 residues. V shed 7 bases and J shed 0 bases, with 9 bases lying between them. This chain connects TRBV6-6 to TRBJ1-2; D perhaps matches TRBD1 (5 bases). The clonotype was recovered from a man in his forties or fifties with active or convalescent COVID-19. Material: peripheral blood. The CDR3 DNA is TGTGCCAGCAATCCAGGGACTAACTATGGCTACACCTTC. Translation: CASNPGTNYGYTF.